A selection of T cell receptor beta chains follows, all from one sample in a study of T cell responses to AZD1222 COVID-19 vaccine. Sequencing was performed with immunoSEQ multiplex PCR; in TCRdb, only in-frame clones are kept and a portion is missing. Among roughly 130,000 clones, about 88% were seen once, and the ten largest hold about 7.9%. The sequencing here drew on peripheral blood, taken on day 0 of AZD1222 vaccination. These receptors were obtained from an adult in good health. The CDR3 runs from the conserved cysteine through the conserved F or W. D genes are given only for firm matches. The size of a clone is reported for some rows only, either as once, few or many, or as a class for expanded clones.

J: TRBJ1-2; D: .; V: TRBV28; size: many; CDR3: CASSPGYGGYGYTF; DNA: TGTGCCAGCAGTCCCGGGTACGGGGGCTATGGCTACACCTTC
J: TRBJ1-6; D: TRBD1; V: TRBV4-1; size: .; CDR3: CASRPSPSGDRDSPLHF; DNA: TGCGCCAGCAGACCAAGTCCTTCGGGGGACAGGGATTCACCCCTCCACTTT
J: TRBJ2-7; D: TRBD1; V: TRBV30; size: once; CDR3: CAWSPGTGTYEQYF; DNA: TGTGCCTGGAGTCCCGGGACAGGGACCTACGAGCAGTACTTC
J: TRBJ2-5; D: TRBD2; V: TRBV29-1; size: .; CDR3: CSSRGLAGGRETQYF; DNA: TGCAGCTCCCGGGGACTAGCGGGAGGAAGGGAGACCCAGTACTTC
J: TRBJ1-5; D: .; V: TRBV5-4; size: once; CDR3: CASSRGRGASQPQHF; DNA: TGTGCCAGCAGCCGAGGGCGAGGGGCGAGTCAGCCCCAGCATTTT
J: TRBJ2-7; D: TRBD1; V: TRBV6-5; size: .; CDR3: CASSPPGGQGNEQYF; DNA: TGTGCCAGCAGTCCCCCGGGGGGACAGGGAAACGAGCAGTACTTC
J: TRBJ1-2; D: TRBD1; V: TRBV6-5; size: .; CDR3: CASSRGQATNYGYTF; DNA: TGTGCCAGCAGCCGAGGACAGGCTACTAACTATGGCTACACCTTC
J: TRBJ2-2; D: .; V: TRBV9; size: .; CDR3: CASSDHGSLTGELFF; DNA: TGTGCCAGCAGCGATCATGGCTCATTGACCGGGGAGCTGTTTTTT
J: TRBJ2-3; D: TRBD2; V: TRBV7-2; size: once; CDR3: CASSVAGGPSWTDTQYF; DNA: TGTGCCAGCAGCGTAGCGGGAGGGCCCTCGTGGACAGATACGCAGTATTTT
J: TRBJ1-1; D: .; V: TRBV6-6; size: .; CDR3: CASSPRRTVSAEAFF; DNA: TGTGCCAGCAGTCCCCGCCGGACAGTTTCGGCTGAAGCTTTCTTT
J: TRBJ2-2; D: .; V: TRBV18; size: .; CDR3: CASSPGTQNTGELFF; DNA: TGTGCCAGCTCACCCGGGACACAAAACACCGGGGAGCTGTTTTTT
J: TRBJ1-6; D: TRBD1; V: TRBV3-1/TRBV3-2; size: .; CDR3: CASSQGMSGQGYNSPLHF; DNA: TGTGCCAGCAGCCAAGGCATGTCGGGACAGGGGTATAATTCACCCCTCCACTTT
J: TRBJ1-1; D: .; V: TRBV19; size: .; CDR3: CASSLDHRENTEAFF; DNA: TGTGCCAGTAGTCTCGACCACAGGGAGAACACTGAAGCTTTCTTT
J: TRBJ2-1; D: TRBD2; V: TRBV11-3; size: .; CDR3: CASSRGLAGTNNEQFF; DNA: TGTGCCAGCAGCAGGGGACTAGCGGGGACGAACAATGAGCAGTTCTTC
J: TRBJ2-1; D: .; V: TRBV7-2; size: .; CDR3: CASTRERGNEQFF; DNA: TGTGCCAGCACCCGGGAACGAGGCAATGAGCAGTTCTTC
J: TRBJ2-7; D: TRBD2; V: TRBV20-1; size: .; CDR3: CSASSGRYGEQYF; DNA: TGCAGTGCCAGTAGCGGGAGATACGGCGAGCAGTACTTC
J: TRBJ2-3; D: .; V: TRBV5-8; size: once; CDR3: CASSLNSDTQYF; DNA: TGTGCCAGCAGCTTGAACTCAGATACGCAGTATTTT
J: TRBJ2-7; D: TRBD2; V: TRBV5-4; size: .; CDR3: CASTTAGGPYEQYF; DNA: TGTGCCAGCACCACAGCGGGAGGACCTTACGAGCAGTACTTC
J: TRBJ2-7; D: TRBD1; V: TRBV12-3/TRBV12-4; size: .; CDR3: CASSFLQGAQYF; DNA: TGTGCCAGCAGTTTTCTACAGGGGGCTCAGTACTTC
J: TRBJ2-1; D: TRBD2; V: TRBV2; size: .; CDR3: CASSGTSGKYNEQFF; DNA: TGTGCCAGCAGTGGGACTAGCGGGAAGTACAATGAGCAGTTCTTC
J: TRBJ2-1; D: TRBD2; V: TRBV7-8; size: .; CDR3: CASSSTSGRLYNEQFF; DNA: TGTGCCAGCAGCTCCACTAGCGGGAGGCTTTACAATGAGCAGTTCTTC
J: TRBJ1-4; D: .; V: TRBV28; size: .; CDR3: CASSLWDKLFF; DNA: TGTGCCAGCAGTCTCTGGGACAAACTGTTTTTT
J: TRBJ1-1; D: TRBD1; V: TRBV5-1; size: .; CDR3: CASSSGTGHTEAFF; DNA: TGCGCCAGCAGCTCTGGGACAGGGCACACTGAAGCTTTCTTT
J: TRBJ1-1; D: TRBD1; V: TRBV18; size: .; CDR3: CASSPPMGQGGGEAFF; DNA: TGTGCCAGCTCACCACCCATGGGGCAGGGAGGGGGCGAAGCTTTCTTT
J: TRBJ2-7; D: TRBD2; V: TRBV28; size: .; CDR3: CASSPPGLGGGEQYF; DNA: TGTGCCAGCAGTCCCCCCGGGTTGGGGGGGGGCGAGCAGTACTTC
J: TRBJ2-5; D: .; V: TRBV7-2; size: .; CDR3: CASSLAGGPLVTQYF; DNA: TGTGCCAGCAGCTTAGCGGGGGGGCCGTTAGTGACCCAGTACTTC
J: TRBJ2-7; D: .; V: TRBV3-1/TRBV3-2; size: .; CDR3: CASSQDFEQYF; DNA: TGTGCCAGCAGCCAAGACTTCGAGCAGTACTTC
J: TRBJ1-2; D: .; V: TRBV27; size: .; CDR3: CASSPRLAYGYTF; DNA: TGTGCCAGCAGTCCCCGGCTTGCCTATGGCTACACCTTC
J: TRBJ1-6; D: .; V: TRBV3-1/TRBV3-2; size: .; CDR3: CASSQGGNNSPLHF; DNA: TGTGCCAGCAGCCAAGGTGGAAATAATTCACCCCTCCACTTT
J: TRBJ2-2; D: .; V: TRBV11-2; size: .; CDR3: CASSLAGRDTGELFF; DNA: TGTGCCAGCAGCTTAGCAGGGCGCGACACCGGGGAGCTGTTTTTT
J: TRBJ1-5; D: .; V: TRBV30; size: .; CDR3: CAWGGSYNQPQHF; DNA: TGTGCCTGGGGGGGGAGTTACAATCAGCCCCAGCATTTT
J: TRBJ1-5; D: .; V: TRBV18; size: .; CDR3: CASSRSDQPQHF; DNA: TGTGCCAGCTCACGCAGTGATCAGCCCCAGCATTTT
J: TRBJ2-6; D: .; V: TRBV21-1; size: .; CDR3: CASSKDDSHSGANVLTF; DNA: TGTGCCAGCAGCAAAGACGACAGCCACTCTGGGGCCAACGTCCTGACTTTC
J: TRBJ1-2; D: .; V: TRBV5-4; size: .; CDR3: CASSRDGSNYGYTF; DNA: TGTGCCAGCAGCCGGGACGGTTCTAACTATGGCTACACCTTC
J: TRBJ2-7; D: TRBD1; V: TRBV5-1; size: .; CDR3: CASSLDRGLEQYF; DNA: TGCGCCAGCAGCTTGGACAGGGGCCTCGAGCAGTACTTC
J: TRBJ1-5; D: .; V: TRBV6-2/TRBV6-3; size: .; CDR3: CASSYPGQNQPQHF; DNA: TGTGCCAGCAGTTACCCCGGACAGAATCAGCCCCAGCATTTT
J: TRBJ2-1; D: TRBD1; V: TRBV27; size: once; CDR3: CASSAGDSSYNEQFF; DNA: TGTGCCAGCAGTGCTGGGGACAGCTCCTACAATGAGCAGTTCTTC
J: TRBJ1-6; D: .; V: TRBV6-5; size: .; CDR3: CASSYRGNSPLHF; DNA: TGTGCCAGCAGTTACAGGGGCAATTCACCCCTCCACTTT
J: TRBJ2-2; D: .; V: TRBV6-1; size: .; CDR3: CASSDAENTGELFF; DNA: TGTGCCAGCAGTGACGCAGAGAACACCGGGGAGCTGTTTTTT
J: TRBJ1-1; D: .; V: TRBV5-4; size: .; CDR3: CASSLGLTEAFF; DNA: TGTGCCAGCAGCTTGGGGCTGACTGAAGCTTTCTTT
J: TRBJ1-6; D: .; V: TRBV27; size: .; CDR3: CASSEAPPLHF; DNA: TGTGCCAGCAGCGAGGCTCCCCCCCTCCACTTT
J: TRBJ2-7; D: TRBD1; V: TRBV10-1; size: .; CDR3: CASSDPGQETYEQYF; DNA: TGCGCCAGCAGTGACCCGGGACAGGAGACTTACGAGCAGTACTTC
J: TRBJ1-4; D: .; V: TRBV10-1; size: .; CDR3: CASRDTGSEKLFF; DNA: TGCGCCAGCAGGGACACCGGGAGTGAAAAACTGTTTTTT
J: TRBJ1-6; D: .; V: TRBV4-1; size: .; CDR3: CASSQTGPFSPLHF; DNA: TGCGCCAGCAGCCAGACAGGCCCCTTTTCACCCCTCCACTTT
J: TRBJ2-7; D: TRBD1; V: TRBV19; size: .; CDR3: CASSTRTGGEVWQYF; DNA: TGTGCCAGTAGTACTAGGACAGGGGGCGAAGTCTGGCAGTACTTC
J: TRBJ1-2; D: .; V: TRBV2; size: once; CDR3: CASSPTAGPNYGYTF; DNA: TGTGCCAGCAGTCCTACAGCCGGCCCTAACTATGGCTACACCTTC
J: TRBJ1-6; D: .; V: TRBV19; size: .; CDR3: CASSPGVISPLHF; DNA: TGTGCCAGTAGCCCGGGGGTTATTTCACCCCTCCACTTT
J: TRBJ1-4; D: .; V: TRBV29-1; size: .; CDR3: CSVVAGNREKLFF; DNA: TGCAGCGTTGTAGCGGGGAATCGTGAAAAACTGTTTTTT
J: TRBJ2-2; D: TRBD1; V: TRBV7-2; size: .; CDR3: CASRRGRGRTGELFF; DNA: TGTGCCAGCAGGCGAGGAAGGGGGCGGACCGGGGAGCTGTTTTTT
J: TRBJ1-4; D: .; V: TRBV9; size: once; CDR3: CASSSGQSTNEKLFF; DNA: TGTGCCAGCAGCTCTGGACAGTCAACTAATGAAAAACTGTTTTTT
J: TRBJ1-2; D: .; V: TRBV5-1; size: .; CDR3: CASSSLQGSYGYTF; DNA: TGCGCCAGCAGCTCCTTACAGGGCAGCTATGGCTACACCTTC
J: TRBJ2-1; D: .; V: TRBV30; size: .; CDR3: CAWIGQRAYNEQFF; DNA: TGTGCCTGGATCGGACAGCGAGCTTACAATGAGCAGTTCTTC
J: TRBJ2-5; D: .; V: TRBV12-3/TRBV12-4; size: .; CDR3: CASGRAKETQYF; DNA: TGTGCCAGCGGCCGGGCCAAAGAGACCCAGTACTTC
J: TRBJ2-2; D: TRBD2; V: TRBV6-6; size: .; CDR3: CASSSSGGNTGELFF; DNA: TGTGCCAGCAGTTCAAGCGGGGGGAACACCGGGGAGCTGTTTTTT